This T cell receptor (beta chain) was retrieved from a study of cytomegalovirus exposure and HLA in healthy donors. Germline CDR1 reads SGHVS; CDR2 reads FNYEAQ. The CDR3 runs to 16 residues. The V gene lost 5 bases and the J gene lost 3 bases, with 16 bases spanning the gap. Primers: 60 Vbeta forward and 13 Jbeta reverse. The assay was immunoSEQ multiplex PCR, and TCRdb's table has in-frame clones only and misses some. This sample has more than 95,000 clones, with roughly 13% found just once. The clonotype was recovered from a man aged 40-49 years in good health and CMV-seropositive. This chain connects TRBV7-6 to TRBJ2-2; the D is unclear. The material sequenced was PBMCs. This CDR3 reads CASSPRPSPDTGELFF. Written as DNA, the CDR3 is TGTGCCAGCAGCCCCAGGCCATCCCCGGACACCGGGGAGCTGTTTTTT.